One sample yielded the 23 T cell receptor beta chains listed below, sequenced in a study of cytomegalovirus exposure and HLA in healthy donors. 13 Jbeta primers and 60 Vbeta primers were used for the PCR. Using immunoSEQ multiplex PCR, the repertoire was profiled, and TCRdb retains in-frame clones only, with some absent. Of about 120,000 clones listed, about four fifths are singletons. Sequenced material: PBMCs. These receptors were collected from a young man in good health and CMV-seronegative.

V gene TRBV5-4 combines with J gene TRBJ2-2; 9 bases agree with TRBD1. The CDR3 is made up of 16 amino acids. The V and J ends lost 3 bases and 4 bases, in that order; junction bases with no gene match: 7. Germline V CDR1 and CDR2: SGHNT, YYREEE (reference sequence). Here the CDR3 reads CASSSGQGGFTGELFF. In DNA, the CDR3 is TGTGCCAGCAGCTCGGGACAGGGAGGATTCACCGGGGAGCTGTTTTTT.

The rearrangement joins TRBV5-6 to TRBJ2-5; a weak D match, TRBD2 (6 bases). Trimming left V 0 bases short and J 4 bases short, with 7 bases between. Looked up from germline, CDR1 is SGHDT and CDR2 is YYEEEE. The CDR3 extends over 13 amino acids. CDR3 loop: CASSLVGGETQYF. The CDR3 DNA reads TGTGCCAGCAGCTTGGTGGGGGGAGAGACCCAGTACTTC.

The J gene is TRBJ1-3, the V gene TRBV9; D is perhaps TRBD1 (6 bases). Trimming took 3 bases from V and 2 from J, leaving 12 bases between them. This CDR3 contains 15 residues. Germline-derived CDR1 and CDR2 are SGDLS and YYNGEE. The CDR3 nucleotides read TGTGCCAGCAGCGCCCTACAGGGAACTGGAAACACCATATATTTT. The encoded protein is CASSALQGTGNTIYF. The full variable domain, rest sourced from reference TRBV9 and TRBJ1-3, is DSGVTQTPKHLITATGQRVTLRCSPRSGDLSVYWYQQSLDQGLQFLIQYYNGEERAKGNILERFSAQQFPDLHSELNLSSLELGDSALYFCASSALQGTGNTIYFGEGSWLTVV.

This chain links TRBV5-1 with TRBJ2-3; 8 nucleotides line up with TRBD1. V lost 4 bases to trimming and J lost 0 bases; unmatched junction nucleotides: 10. This CDR3 has 17 amino acids. Germline V CDR1 and CDR2: SGHRS, YFSETQ. The CDR3 here is CASSLDPTGASTDTQYF. The CDR3, as DNA: TGCGCCAGCAGCCTCGACCCGACAGGGGCGAGCACAGATACGCAGTATTTT.

The gene calls are TRBV19 and TRBJ1-1; the D gene is possibly TRBD1 (6 bases). The CDR3 length is 16 residues. V was shortened by 1 base and J by 3 bases, with 15 bases between the two germline ends. Per germline, CDR1 LNHDA and CDR2 SQIVND (reference sequence). CDR3 in amino acids: CASSIGAAQGDTEAFF. The CDR3 bases are TGTGCCAGTAGTATAGGGGCAGCACAGGGAGACACTGAAGCTTTCTTT.

The CDR3 bases are TGTGCCAGCAGCTTCTCGTGGGGGGGCAATCAGCCCCAGCATTTT. Translating gives CASSFSWGGNQPQHF. This chain uses TRBV7-9 with TRBJ1-5, with a weak D call TRBD1 (5 bases). The V and J ends lost 3 bases and 2 bases respectively, with 11 bases between them. From germline, CDR1 is SEHNR and CDR2 FQNEAQ (reference sequence). The CDR3 loop spans 15 amino acids.

The chain joins TRBV6-6 to TRBJ2-7, with 7 bases fitting TRBD1. J was trimmed by 7 bases and V by 7 bases; bases with no gene match: 7. The CDR3 is made up of 12 amino acids. Germline CDR1 reads MNHNY; CDR2 reads SVGAGI (reference sequence). The CDR3 loop is CASKEQGHEQYF. CDR3 sequence (DNA): TGTGCCAGCAAAGAACAGGGGCATGAGCAGTACTTC.

The chain uses TRBV5-5 and TRBJ2-1; 9 nucleotides match TRBD2. Germline loops: CDR1 SGHKS, CDR2 YYEKEE (reference sequence). Trimming cost V 4 bases and J 9 bases; bases outside gene matches: 14. The CDR3 is 16 residues long. The CDR3 DNA reads as TGTGCCAGCAGCCCCCGCGGGGGGGGCGTGGAGGCTGAGCAGTTCTTC. This gives the protein CASSPRGGGVEAEQFF.

V gene TRBV5-1 combines with J gene TRBJ1-1; TRBD1 agrees at 7 bases. CDR3 length: 16 residues. The germline V gene encodes CDR1 SGHRS and CDR2 YFSETQ. V lost 4 bases, J lost 2 bases, and 11 bases stayed unmatched. CDR3: CASSPETGLINTEAFF. In nucleotides, the CDR3 is TGCGCCAGCAGCCCCGAGACAGGGCTAATAAACACTGAAGCTTTCTTT.

The chain carries TRBV11-2 and TRBJ2-3; D unresolved. Trimming shortened V by 1 base and J by 3 bases, and 5 bases separated the two germline ends. CDR3 size: 13 residues. Per the germline V gene, CDR1 is SGHAT and CDR2 is FQNNGV. CDR3 sequence reads: CASSLVETDTQYF. The CDR3 DNA follows: TGTGCCAGCAGCTTAGTTGAGACAGATACGCAGTATTTT.

This clone has a single count. The chain has TRBV6-6 and TRBJ2-7, with TRBD2 as a possible D gene (6 bases). Trimming took off 5 bases at V and 0 bases at J, with 11 bases between the two ends. The CDR3 has 14 residues. Germline CDR1 reads MNHNY; CDR2 reads SVGAGI (reference sequence). The CDR3 DNA follows: TGTGCCAGCAGTCCCCGACTAGTCTCCTACGAGCAGTACTTC. Protein: CASSPRLVSYEQYF.

The chain links TRBV7-8 to TRBJ1-2; 8 bases map to TRBD1. The CDR3 has 16 amino acids. Germline V gene lookup returns CDR1 SGHVS and CDR2 FQNEAQ. Trimming removed 7 bases from V and 8 bases from J; junction bases left unmatched: 18. CDR3 DNA: TGTGCCAGCACGACAGACAGGGGCCGGAACTATGGCGGCTACACCTTC. Translating it yields CASTTDRGRNYGGYTF.

This sequence joins TRBV9 and TRBJ2-2; no clear D gene. The CDR3 is 13 residues long. The germline V gene has CDR1 SGDLS and CDR2 YYNGEE. V lost 1 base and J lost 5, with 6 bases in between. The DNA of the CDR3 is TGTGCCAGCAGCGTAACTAATACCGGGGAGCTGTTTTTT. It specifies CASSVTNTGELFF. Full variable domain (remainder filled in from reference TRBV9 and TRBJ2-2): DSGVTQTPKHLITATGQRVTLRCSPRSGDLSVYWYQQSLDQGLQFLIQYYNGEERAKGNILERFSAQQFPDLHSELNLSSLELGDSALYFCASSVTNTGELFFGEGSRLTVL.

This clone has more than one count but fewer than ten. Other DNA sequences of this sample code for an identical CDR3. The chain links TRBV30 to TRBJ1-1; possibly TRBD1 for D (6 bases). There are 13 residues in the CDR3. CDR1 is GTSNPN, CDR2 SVGIG, per germline (reference sequence). V lost 0 bases, J lost 1 base, and 6 bases lay in between. CDR3 loop: CAWSVQGNTEAFF. The CDR3 DNA sequence: TGTGCCTGGAGTGTACAGGGGAACACTGAAGCTTTCTTT.

The V gene is TRBV7-8, the J gene TRBJ2-3; the match to TRBD2 covers 7 bases. The CDR3 has 16 residues. Germline CDR1 reads SGHVS; CDR2 reads FQNEAQ. J was trimmed by 0 bases and V by 2 bases; bases with no gene match: 5. The CDR3 nucleotides read TGTGCCAGCAGCTTATGGGGGGGGATTAGCACAGATACGCAGTATTTT. Its translation: CASSLWGGISTDTQYF.

V usage is TRBV27 and J usage is TRBJ1-2; 7 bases line up with TRBD1. V trimming: 3 bases; J trimming: 2 bases; junction bases outside the gene matches: 3. This CDR3 region has 14 residues. Germline V gene sequence: CDR1 MNHEY, CDR2 SMNVEV (reference sequence). The CDR3 loop is CASSFGGGNYGYTF. CDR3 nucleotide sequence: TGTGCCAGCAGTTTTGGAGGGGGCAACTATGGCTACACCTTC.

The genes are TRBV9 and TRBJ2-1; TRBD2 matches at 7 bases. The germline gives CDR1 SGDLS, CDR2 YYNGEE. Trimming removed 3 bases from V and 12 bases from J; junction bases left unmatched: 12. The CDR3 consists of 14 residues. CDR3 sequence reads: CASSAGLGGRVQFF. The CDR3 coding sequence is TGTGCCAGCAGCGCCGGACTAGGCGGCAGGGTGCAGTTCTTC.

CDR3 bases: TGTGCCAGCAGCGTAGTGGCGGGAAGCACAGATACGCAGTATTTT. As protein: CASSVVAGSTDTQYF. This chain connects TRBV9 to TRBJ2-3, with D tentatively TRBD2 (6 bases). This CDR3 has 15 amino acids. Trimming removed 0 bases at V and 0 bases at J, with 8 bases between. Germline V gene data show CDR1 as SGDLS and CDR2 as YYNGEE.

This sequence joins TRBV4-3 and TRBJ2-7; TRBD2 agrees at 10 bases. Germline V CDR1 and CDR2: LGHNA, YSLEER. The junction had 14 bases not matched to a gene; V was cut back by 5 bases and J by 4 bases. This CDR3 region has 17 residues. The CDR3: CASSTHRASGSEYEQYF. The CDR3 nucleotides read TGCGCCAGCAGCACACACAGGGCTAGCGGGAGTGAATACGAGCAGTACTTC.

This chain uses TRBV30 with TRBJ1-2; the match to TRBD1 covers 9 bases. This CDR3 contains 13 residues. V lost 3 bases, J lost 4 bases, and 3 bases stayed unmatched. CDR1 and CDR2 (germline): GTSNPN, SVGIG (reference sequence). The CDR3 sequence: CAWRKQGAYGYTF. The CDR3 DNA sequence: TGTGCCTGGAGAAAACAGGGGGCCTATGGCTACACCTTC.

This clone was seen a handful of times. This chain connects TRBV7-2 to TRBJ2-7, with a tentative D call TRBD2 (6 bases). This CDR3 spans 14 amino acids. V lost 4 bases and J lost 1, with 11 bases in between. CDR1 SGHTA and CDR2 FQGNSA come from the germline V gene. Written as DNA, the CDR3 is TGTGCCAGCAGCTCCTACCGGGAGTCCTACGAGCAGTACTTC. It yields the protein CASSSYRESYEQYF.

CDR3 loop: CASSLGPGVLYSGGYTF. Written as DNA, the CDR3 is TGTGCCAGCAGCTTAGGGCCAGGGGTGTTGTACTCTGGTGGCTACACCTTC. The rearrangement links TRBV7-8 to TRBJ1-2; a weak D match, TRBD1 (6 bases). The CDR3 has 17 residues. V was shortened by 1 base and J by 7 bases, with 22 bases between the two germline ends. Per germline, CDR1 SGHVS and CDR2 FQNEAQ.

The chain couples TRBV6-5 to TRBJ1-2; TRBD1 matches at 9 bases. CDR3 length: 15 amino acids. Germline lookup yields CDR1 MNHEY and CDR2 SVGAGI. Unmatched junction bases numbered 5, after V lost 5 bases and J lost 1 base. The CDR3 DNA sequence: TGTGCCAGCAGTGGATTGACAGGGGGTAACTATGGCTACACCTTC. Its translation: CASSGLTGGNYGYTF.